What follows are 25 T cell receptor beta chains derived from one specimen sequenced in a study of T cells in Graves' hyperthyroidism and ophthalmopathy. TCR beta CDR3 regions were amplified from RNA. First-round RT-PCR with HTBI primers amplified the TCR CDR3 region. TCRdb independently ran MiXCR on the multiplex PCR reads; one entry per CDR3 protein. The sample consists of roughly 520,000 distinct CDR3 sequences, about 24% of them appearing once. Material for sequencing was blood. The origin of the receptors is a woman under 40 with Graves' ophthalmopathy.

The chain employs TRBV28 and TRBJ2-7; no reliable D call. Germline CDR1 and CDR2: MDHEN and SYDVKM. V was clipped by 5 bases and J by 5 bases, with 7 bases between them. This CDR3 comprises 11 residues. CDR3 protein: CASSKVHEQYF. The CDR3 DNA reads TGTGCCAGCAGTAAGGTCCACGAGCAGTACTTC.

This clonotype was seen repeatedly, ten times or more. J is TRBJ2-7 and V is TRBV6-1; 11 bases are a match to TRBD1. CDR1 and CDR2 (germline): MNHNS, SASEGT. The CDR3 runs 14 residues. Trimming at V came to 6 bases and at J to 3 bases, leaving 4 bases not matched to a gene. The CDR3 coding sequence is TGTGCCAGCAGCGGACAGGGGGCGGACTACGAGCAGTACTTC. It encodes CASSGQGADYEQYF.

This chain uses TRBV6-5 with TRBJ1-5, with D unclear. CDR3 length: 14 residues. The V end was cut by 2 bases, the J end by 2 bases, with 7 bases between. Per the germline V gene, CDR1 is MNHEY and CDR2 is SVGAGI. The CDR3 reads CASSYVDGNQPQHF. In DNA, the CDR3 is TGTGCCAGCAGTTACGTAGATGGCAATCAGCCCCAGCATTTT.

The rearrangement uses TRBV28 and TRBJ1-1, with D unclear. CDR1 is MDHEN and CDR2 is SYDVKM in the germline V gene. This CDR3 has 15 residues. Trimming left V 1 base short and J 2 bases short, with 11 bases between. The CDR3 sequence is CASSLLGPPNTEAFF. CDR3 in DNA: TGTGCCAGCAGTTTATTAGGCCCGCCCAACACTGAAGCTTTCTTT.

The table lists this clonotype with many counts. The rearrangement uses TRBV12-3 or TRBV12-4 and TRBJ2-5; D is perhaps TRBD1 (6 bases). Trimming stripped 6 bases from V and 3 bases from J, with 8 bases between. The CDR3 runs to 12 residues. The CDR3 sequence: CASSNREETQYF. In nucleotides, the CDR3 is TGTGCCAGCAGCAACAGGGAAGAGACCCAGTACTTC.

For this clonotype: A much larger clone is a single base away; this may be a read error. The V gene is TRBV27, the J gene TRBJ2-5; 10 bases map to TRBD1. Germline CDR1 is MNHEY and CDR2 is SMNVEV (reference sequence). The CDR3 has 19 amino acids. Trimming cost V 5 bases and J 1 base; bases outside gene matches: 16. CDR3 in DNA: TGTGCCAGCAGTCAGATTTTACTCCAGGACAGGGGGTGCCAAGAGACCCAGTACTTC. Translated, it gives CASSQILLQDRGCQETQYF.

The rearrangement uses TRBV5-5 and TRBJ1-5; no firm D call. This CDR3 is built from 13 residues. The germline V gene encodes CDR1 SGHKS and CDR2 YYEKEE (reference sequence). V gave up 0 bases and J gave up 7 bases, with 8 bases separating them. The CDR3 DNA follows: TGTGCCAGCAGCTTGGAGGGAGCCCAGCCCCAGCATTTT. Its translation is CASSLEGAQPQHF.

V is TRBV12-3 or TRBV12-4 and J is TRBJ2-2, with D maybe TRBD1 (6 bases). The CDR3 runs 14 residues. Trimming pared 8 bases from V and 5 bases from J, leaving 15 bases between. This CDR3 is CASSRTAGTGELFF. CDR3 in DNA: TGTGCCAGCTCAAGGACAGCCGGAACCGGGGAGCTGTTTTTT.

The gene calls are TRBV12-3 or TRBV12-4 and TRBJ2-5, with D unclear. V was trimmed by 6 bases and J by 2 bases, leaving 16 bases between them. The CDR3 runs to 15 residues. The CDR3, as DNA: TGTGCCAGCAGCCCCGGACGGTTCGAGCAAGAGACCCAGTACTTC. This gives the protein CASSPGRFEQETQYF.

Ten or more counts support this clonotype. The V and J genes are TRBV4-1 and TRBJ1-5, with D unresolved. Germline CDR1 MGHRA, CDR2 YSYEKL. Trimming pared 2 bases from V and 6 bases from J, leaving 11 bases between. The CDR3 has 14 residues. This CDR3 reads CASSQWRVSQPQHF. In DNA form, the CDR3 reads TGCGCCAGCAGCCAATGGAGGGTTAGTCAGCCCCAGCATTTT.

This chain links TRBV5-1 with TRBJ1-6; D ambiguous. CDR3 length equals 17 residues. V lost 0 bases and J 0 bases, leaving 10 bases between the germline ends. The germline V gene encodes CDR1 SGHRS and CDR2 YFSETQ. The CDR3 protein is CASSLDRASSYNSPLHF. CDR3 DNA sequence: TGCGCCAGCAGCTTGGATAGGGCGAGCTCCTATAATTCACCCCTCCACTTT.

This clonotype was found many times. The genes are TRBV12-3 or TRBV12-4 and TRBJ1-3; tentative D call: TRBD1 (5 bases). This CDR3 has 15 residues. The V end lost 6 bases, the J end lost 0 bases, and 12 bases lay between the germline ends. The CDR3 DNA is TGTGCCAGCAGCTCCATGGACACCTCTGGAAACACCATATATTTT. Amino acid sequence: CASSSMDTSGNTIYF.

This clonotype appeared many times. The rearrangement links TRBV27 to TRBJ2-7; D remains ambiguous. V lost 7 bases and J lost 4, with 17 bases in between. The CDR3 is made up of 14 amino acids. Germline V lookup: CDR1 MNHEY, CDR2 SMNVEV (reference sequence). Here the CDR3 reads CASTPHGFGYEQYF. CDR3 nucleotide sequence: TGTGCCAGCACCCCCCATGGTTTTGGGTACGAGCAGTACTTC.

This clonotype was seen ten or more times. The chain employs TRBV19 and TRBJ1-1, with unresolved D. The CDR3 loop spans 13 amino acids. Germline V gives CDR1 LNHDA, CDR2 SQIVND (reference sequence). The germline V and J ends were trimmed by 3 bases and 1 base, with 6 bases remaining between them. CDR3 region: CASSIRQNTEAFF. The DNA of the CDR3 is TGTGCCAGTAGTATCCGACAGAACACTGAAGCTTTCTTT.

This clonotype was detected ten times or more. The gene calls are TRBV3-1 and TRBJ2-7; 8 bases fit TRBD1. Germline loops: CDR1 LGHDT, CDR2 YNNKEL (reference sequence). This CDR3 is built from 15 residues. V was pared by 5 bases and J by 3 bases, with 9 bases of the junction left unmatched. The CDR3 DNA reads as TGTGCCAGCAGCTCACACCAGACAGGGGTCTACGAGCAGTACTTC. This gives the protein CASSSHQTGVYEQYF.

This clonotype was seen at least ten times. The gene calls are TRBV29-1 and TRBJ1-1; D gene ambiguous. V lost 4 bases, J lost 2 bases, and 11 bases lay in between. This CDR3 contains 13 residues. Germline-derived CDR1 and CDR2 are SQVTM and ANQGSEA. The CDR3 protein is CSVARAGNTEAFF. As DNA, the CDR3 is TGCAGCGTTGCGAGGGCAGGTAACACTGAAGCTTTCTTT.

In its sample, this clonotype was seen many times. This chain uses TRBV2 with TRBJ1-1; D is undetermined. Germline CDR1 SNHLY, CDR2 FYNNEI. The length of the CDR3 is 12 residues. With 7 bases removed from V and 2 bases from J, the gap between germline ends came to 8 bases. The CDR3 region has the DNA TGTGCCAGCACGCCAGAAAACACTGAAGCTTTCTTT. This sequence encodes CASTPENTEAFF.

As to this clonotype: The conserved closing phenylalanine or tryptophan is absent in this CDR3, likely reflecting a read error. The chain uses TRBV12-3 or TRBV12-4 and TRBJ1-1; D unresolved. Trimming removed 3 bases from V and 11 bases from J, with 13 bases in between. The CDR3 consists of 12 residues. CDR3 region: CASSFGLIRAFL. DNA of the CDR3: TGTGCCAGCAGTTTCGGGCTTATAAGGGCTTTCCTT.

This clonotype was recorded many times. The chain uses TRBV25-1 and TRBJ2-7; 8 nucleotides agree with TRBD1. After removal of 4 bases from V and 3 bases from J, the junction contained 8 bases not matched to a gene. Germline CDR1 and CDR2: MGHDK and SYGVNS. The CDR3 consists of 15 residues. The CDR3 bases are TGTGCCAGCAGTGGACCAACCGGGACAGGCTACGAGCAGTACTTC. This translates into CASSGPTGTGYEQYF.

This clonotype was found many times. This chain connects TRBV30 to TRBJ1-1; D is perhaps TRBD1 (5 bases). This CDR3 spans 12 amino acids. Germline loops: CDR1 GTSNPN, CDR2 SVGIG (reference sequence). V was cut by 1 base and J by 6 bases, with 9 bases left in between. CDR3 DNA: TGTGCCTGGAGTGAGGGGTCCGCTGAAGCTTTCTTT. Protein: CAWSEGSAEAFF.

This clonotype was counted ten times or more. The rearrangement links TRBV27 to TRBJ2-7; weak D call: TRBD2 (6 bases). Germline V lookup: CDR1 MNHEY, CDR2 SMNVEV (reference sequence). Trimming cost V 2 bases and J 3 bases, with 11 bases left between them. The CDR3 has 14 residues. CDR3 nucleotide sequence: TGTGCCAGCAGTTTAGGCGGGGTTTACTACGAGCAGTACTTC. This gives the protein CASSLGGVYYEQYF.

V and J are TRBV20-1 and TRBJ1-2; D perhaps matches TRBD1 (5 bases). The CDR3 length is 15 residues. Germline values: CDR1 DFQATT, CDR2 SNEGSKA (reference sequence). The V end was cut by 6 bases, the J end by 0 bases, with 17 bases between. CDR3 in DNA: TGCAGTGCCCCCACTGGGGGATACCCTAACTATGGCTACACCTTC. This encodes CSAPTGGYPNYGYTF.

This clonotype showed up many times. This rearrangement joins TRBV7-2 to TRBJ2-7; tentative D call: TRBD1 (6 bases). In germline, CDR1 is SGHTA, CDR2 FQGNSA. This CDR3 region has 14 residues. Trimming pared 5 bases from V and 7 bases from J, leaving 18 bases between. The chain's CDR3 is CASSTGTPVIEQYF. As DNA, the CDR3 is TGTGCCAGCAGCACAGGGACACCGGTGATTGAGCAGTACTTC.

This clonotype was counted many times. CDR3 nucleotides: TGTGCCAGTAGTACCGACGACAGTATGAACACTGAAGCTTTCTTT. It is translated as CASSTDDSMNTEAFF. The chain recombines TRBV19 with TRBJ1-1; weak D call: TRBD1 (5 bases). CDR1 and CDR2 from the germline V gene are LNHDA and SQIVND (reference sequence). Trimming took off 4 bases at V and 0 bases at J, with 12 bases between the two ends. The CDR3 is 15 amino acids.

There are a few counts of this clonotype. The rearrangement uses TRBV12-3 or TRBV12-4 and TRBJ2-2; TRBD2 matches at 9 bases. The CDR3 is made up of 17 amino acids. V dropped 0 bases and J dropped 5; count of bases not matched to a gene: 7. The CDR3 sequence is CASSLAPVAGVTGELFF. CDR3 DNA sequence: TGTGCCAGCAGTTTAGCGCCGGTAGCGGGGGTGACCGGGGAGCTGTTTTTT.